Listed below are T cell receptor beta chains from one sample, sequenced in a study of T cell repertoires in cytomegalovirus infection. TCRdb independently ran MiXCR on the reads; one entry per CDR3 protein. The data contain 400,000 or so distinct CDR3 sequences, roughly a third of them singletons. The sequenced sample was PBMCs. These receptors were taken from a human donor in good health (CMV status not recorded). Some clones in this sample may be carry-over from other donors' samples. Each CDR3 is given with its conserved first and last residue. Each record gives: J gene, V gene, D gene, clone size, CDR3 DNA, CDR3 protein. The D gene is left open where the match is weak. For some rows the clone size is stated as once, few or many, or as a class when expanded; others skip it.

>TRBJ1-6|TRBV27|-|many
TGTGCCAGCAGTTTGAGGTGGTCGGGGAATTCACCCCTCCACTTT
CASSLRWSGNSPLHF
>TRBJ1-3|TRBV6-8|TRBD1|-
TGTGCCAGCAGCCGGAGACAGGGAACTGGAAACACCATATATTTT
CASSRRQGTGNTIYF
>TRBJ2-7|TRBV7-2|-|once
TGTGCCAGAAGCTTAGTCAGGGATCGCGAGAAGTACTTC
CARSLVRDREKYF
>TRBJ2-5|TRBV7-9|TRBD2|many
TGTGCCAGCAGCTTTTCGGGGGGGTCAGAAGAGACCCAGTACTTC
CASSFSGGSEETQYF
>TRBJ1-2|TRBV7-6|TRBD1|-
TGTGCCAGCAGCTTAACCGACAGGGGGCCGGACTATGGCTACACCTTC
CASSLTDRGPDYGYTF
>TRBJ2-5|TRBV6-6|TRBD1|-
TGTGCCAGCAGTTCCCCCAGGAACAGGGGAGAGACCCAGTACTTC
CASSSPRNRGETQYF
>TRBJ2-1|TRBV4-1|TRBD1|-
TGCGCCAGCAGCCAATCTCCGGACAGGGGGTTGTTCTTC
CASSQSPDRGLFF
>TRBJ2-1|TRBV19|TRBD1|-
TGTGCCAGTAGTGAGCTGACAGGGACCGAGCAGTTCTTC
CASSELTGTEQFF
>TRBJ2-1|TRBV4-2|TRBD2|-
TGTGCCAGCATCCAGGTTTTTACTAGCGGTGGGAATGAGCAGTTCTTC
CASIQVFTSGGNEQFF
>TRBJ1-6|TRBV4-1|-|-
TGCGCCAGCAGCCAAGACAGGCAGGGCAGGTATAATTCACCCCTCCACTTT
CASSQDRQGRYNSPLHF
>TRBJ2-2|TRBV2|-|-
TGTGCCACCGGACGGAGCGAAACGAACACCGGGGAGCTGTTTTTT
CATGRSETNTGELFF
>TRBJ2-5|TRBV6-1|-|few
TGTGCCAGCACGCGGGGGCCCCAAGAGACCCAGTACTTC
CASTRGPQETQYF
>TRBJ1-6|TRBV7-2|-|many
TGTGCCAGCAGCCATGGGAATTCACCCCTCCACTTT
CASSHGNSPLHF
>TRBJ2-5|TRBV7-2|TRBD2|many
TGTGCCAGCAGCTCCCGACTAGCGGGGGGGCTGGGGGCCCAGTACTTC
CASSSRLAGGLGAQYF
>TRBJ1-2|TRBV28|-|many
TGTGCCTCAACCTCAGGGAGCTATGGCTACACCTTC
CASTSGSYGYTF
>TRBJ1-6|TRBV3-1|-|-
TGTGCCAGCAGCCAAACGAGCTCCTATAATTCACCCCTCCACTTT
CASSQTSSYNSPLHF
>TRBJ2-3|TRBV15|-|few
TGTGCCACCAGCAGCCGGGACAGCACAGATACGCAGTATTTT
CATSSRDSTDTQYF
>TRBJ2-7|TRBV7-6|-|many
TGTGCCAGCAGCCCGAACATAGGAAACTACGAGCAGTACTTC
CASSPNIGNYEQYF
>TRBJ2-1|TRBV20-1|TRBD2|few
TGCAGTGCTAGAGGGACTAGCGGCAACTCCTACAATGAGCAGTTCTTC
CSARGTSGNSYNEQFF
>TRBJ2-4|TRBV7-9|-|-
TGTGCCAGCAGCTTTTCGACTGGAAACATTCAGTACTTC
CASSFSTGNIQYF
>TRBJ2-7|TRBV11-2|TRBD1|-
TGTGCCAGCAGCCCCTTGACAGGGATCAACGAGCAGTACTTC
CASSPLTGINEQYF
>TRBJ2-1|TRBV19|TRBD2|-
TGTGCCAGTAGTATAGGTAGCGGGGGCCTCCAGGAGCAGTTCTTC
CASSIGSGGLQEQFF
>TRBJ2-7|TRBV6-1|-|-
TGTGCCAGCAGACCTAGGACGGGGAGCTCCTACGAGCAGTACTTC
CASRPRTGSSYEQYF
>TRBJ2-7|TRBV27|-|-
TGTGCCAGCAGTTCCCCCCGACGAGGGGGAACCTACGAGCAGTACTTC
CASSSPRRGGTYEQYF
>TRBJ2-1|TRBV5-4|TRBD2|-
TGTGCCAGCAGCTTGGTGGGGACTAGCATCCATGAGCAGTTCTTC
CASSLVGTSIHEQFF
>TRBJ1-6|TRBV12-3/TRBV12-4|-|-
TGTGCCAGCAGTTTAGACCGAGGCAGGGGAATTAATTCACCCCTCCACTTT
CASSLDRGRGINSPLHF
>TRBJ1-5|TRBV6-2/TRBV6-3|-|-
TGTGCCAGCAGTTACTCGACCGGGAAGGAGCCCCAGCATTTT
CASSYSTGKEPQHF
>TRBJ2-3|TRBV7-2|TRBD2|many
TGTGCCAGCAGCCTTCGACTAGCTTCGAGCACAGATACGCAGTATTTT
CASSLRLASSTDTQYF
>TRBJ1-5|TRBV6-2/TRBV6-3|-|few
TGTGCCAGCAGTACAAGGGTTAAGCCCCAGCATTTT
CASSTRVKPQHF
>TRBJ2-7|TRBV19|-|-
TGTGCCAGTAGTAGTGACAGTTTGTACTACGAGCAGTACTTC
CASSSDSLYYEQYF
>TRBJ1-2|TRBV4-2|-|few
TGTGCCAGCAGCCAAAATGCCGGAACTTTAAACTATGGCTACACCTTC
CASSQNAGTLNYGYTF
>TRBJ1-2|TRBV28|-|few
TGTGCCAGCAGTTTAAGTGGGACTCTCTATGGCTACACCTTC
CASSLSGTLYGYTF
>TRBJ1-4|TRBV29-1|-|-
TGCAGCGTTTTGAGGGCAACTAATGAAAAACTGTTTTTT
CSVLRATNEKLFF
>TRBJ1-1|TRBV7-2|-|-
TGTGCCAGCAGCTTAAGGCCCCCCGGCGGAGTTAAGAACCCTGAAGCTTTCTTT
CASSLRPPGGVKNPEAFF
>TRBJ2-4|TRBV4-3|-|few
TGCGCCAGCAGCCAAGTATCGGAATACCAAAACATTCAGTACTTC
CASSQVSEYQNIQYF
>TRBJ1-3|TRBV29-1|TRBD1|few
TGCAGCGTTGATAGGACAGGCTCTGGAAACACCATATATTTT
CSVDRTGSGNTIYF
>TRBJ1-2|TRBV30|-|few
TGTGCCTGGAGCCCAGGGACGGCCTATGGCTACACCTTC
CAWSPGTAYGYTF
>TRBJ2-7|TRBV6-5|TRBD2|few
TGTGCCAGCAGTTACTCTCCGCGGGGGAGCTCCTACGAGCAGTACTTC
CASSYSPRGSSYEQYF
>TRBJ1-6|TRBV6-1|-|-
TGTGCCAGCAGTGAATCATTAGGGAGCTCCTATAATTCACCCCTCCACTTT
CASSESLGSSYNSPLHF
>TRBJ2-2|TRBV7-8|TRBD2|few
TGTGCCAGCAGCTTTGGGCGGGGGGGGTACACCGGGGAGCTGTTTTTT
CASSFGRGGYTGELFF
>TRBJ1-4|TRBV14|-|few
TGTGCCAGCAGCCAAGCGACAGGTGCTAATGAAAAACTGTTTTTT
CASSQATGANEKLFF
>TRBJ2-5|TRBV20-1|TRBD2|-
TGCAGTGCTAGATCCAGCGGGGGGGATGAGACCCAGTACTTC
CSARSSGGDETQYF
>TRBJ2-3|TRBV29-1|TRBD1|-
TGCAGCGCTACAGGGGTACCAGATACGCAGTATTTT
CSATGVPDTQYF
>TRBJ1-4|TRBV12-3/TRBV12-4|-|few
TGTGCCAGCAGTTTTCGCATATCAGGACTGTTTTTT
CASSFRISGLFF
>TRBJ2-5|TRBV5-1|-|-
TGCGCCAGCAGCTTCCAAGGACGGTTTGAGGAGACCCAGTACTTC
CASSFQGRFEETQYF
>TRBJ2-1|TRBV6-5|TRBD2|-
TGTGCCAGCAGGAGACGCGGACTAGCGGGGGGCTCCTACAATGAGCAGTTCTTC
CASRRRGLAGGSYNEQFF
>TRBJ2-5|TRBV20-1|TRBD1|few
TGCAGTGCTAGGGACAGGGGGGGCCAAGAGACCCAGTACTTC
CSARDRGGQETQYF
>TRBJ1-5|TRBV12-3/TRBV12-4|-|few
TGTGCCAGCAGTTTAGATACAGGGCATCAGCCCCAGCATTTT
CASSLDTGHQPQHF
>TRBJ1-1|TRBV4-1|-|-
TGTGCCAGCAGCCAAGGGTCCATGAACACTGTAGCTTTCTTT
CASSQGSMNTVAFF
>TRBJ2-2|TRBV7-9|-|few
TGTGCCAGCAGCTTACCCGCTTACACCTGGGAGCTGTTTTTT
CASSLPAYTWELFF
>TRBJ2-5|TRBV24-1|TRBD1|-
TGTGCCACCAGTGACCCCGGGACAGGGGTCCAAGAGACCCAGTACTTC
CATSDPGTGVQETQYF
>TRBJ1-2|TRBV12-3/TRBV12-4|TRBD1|once
TGTGCCAGCAGTCCCGACCCCACAGGGGGCCATGGCTACACCTTC
CASSPDPTGGHGYTF
>TRBJ2-7|TRBV27|-|few
TGTGCCAGCAGTTTATGGCAGACCACCAATTCCTACGAGCAGTACTTC
CASSLWQTTNSYEQYF
>TRBJ2-7|TRBV28|-|many
TGTGCCAGCAGTCGACCAGGCGAGGTGGCTTACGAGCAGTACTTC
CASSRPGEVAYEQYF